This T cell receptor beta chain was identified during a study of blood T cell repertoires in COVID-19. Turning to the study itself: There were acute and convalescent COVID-19 samples, and they came from the United States, Italy and Spain. Nucleic acid was either cDNA or gDNA, and it came from T cells, B-cell-depleted T cells, or PBMCs.

This CDR3 contains 12 residues. Per the germline V gene, CDR1 is MGHDK and CDR2 is SYGVNS. V was clipped by 8 bases and J by 7 bases, with 14 bases between them. As processed by the authors: Cell counts per sample came from amplifying reference gene primers. This table comes from immunoSEQ multiplex PCR, and its TCRdb copy is limited to in-frame clones, with some not included. V, J and clone size reflect that table, while D and trimming were determined from the DNA. The repertoire includes fewer than 75,000 clones, just under 80% of them detected once, and 6.3% sits in the top ten. The chain combines TRBV25-1 with TRBJ1-2, with D perhaps TRBD1 (5 bases). Sequencing input: peripheral blood. This TCR was sampled from a woman aged 60 to 75 with acute or convalescent COVID-19. DNA for the CDR3: TGTGCCAGCGCTGAAGGGGTGGGTGGCTACACCTTC. Its protein is CASAEGVGGYTF.